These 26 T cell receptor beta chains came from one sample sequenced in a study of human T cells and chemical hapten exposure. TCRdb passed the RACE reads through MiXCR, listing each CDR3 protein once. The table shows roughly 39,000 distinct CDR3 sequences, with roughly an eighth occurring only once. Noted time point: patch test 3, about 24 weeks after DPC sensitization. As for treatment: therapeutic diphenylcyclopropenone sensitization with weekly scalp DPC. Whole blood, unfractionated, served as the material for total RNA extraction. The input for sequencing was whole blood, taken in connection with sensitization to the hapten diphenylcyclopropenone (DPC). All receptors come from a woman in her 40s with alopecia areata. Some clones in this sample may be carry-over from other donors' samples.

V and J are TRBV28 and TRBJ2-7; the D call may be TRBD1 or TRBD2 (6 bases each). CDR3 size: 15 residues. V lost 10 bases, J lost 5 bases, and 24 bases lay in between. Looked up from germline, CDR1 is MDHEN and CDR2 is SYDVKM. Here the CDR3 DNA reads TGTGCCATCCTGGCTCGGGTGACGGGGGCAGACGAGCAGTACTTC. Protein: CAILARVTGADEQYF.

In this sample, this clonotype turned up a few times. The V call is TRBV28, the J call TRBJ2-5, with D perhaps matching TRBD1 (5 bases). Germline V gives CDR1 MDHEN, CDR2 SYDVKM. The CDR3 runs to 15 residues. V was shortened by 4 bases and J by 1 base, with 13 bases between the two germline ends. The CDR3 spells CASSSDSMGQETQYF. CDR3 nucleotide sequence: TGTGCCAGCAGTTCCGACAGTATGGGCCAAGAGACCCAGTACTTC.

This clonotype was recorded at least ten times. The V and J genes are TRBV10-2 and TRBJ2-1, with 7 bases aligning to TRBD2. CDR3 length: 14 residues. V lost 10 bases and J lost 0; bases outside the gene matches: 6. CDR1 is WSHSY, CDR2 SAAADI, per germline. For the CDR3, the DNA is TGCGCCACCCTCGGGGGGACCTCCTACAATGAGCAGTTCTTC. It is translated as CATLGGTSYNEQFF.

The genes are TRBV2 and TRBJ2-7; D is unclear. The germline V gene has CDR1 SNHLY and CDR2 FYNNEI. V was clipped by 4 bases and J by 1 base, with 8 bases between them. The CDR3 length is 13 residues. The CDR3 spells CASSVEGSYEQYF. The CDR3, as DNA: TGTGCCAGCAGTGTAGAAGGGTCCTACGAGCAGTACTTC.

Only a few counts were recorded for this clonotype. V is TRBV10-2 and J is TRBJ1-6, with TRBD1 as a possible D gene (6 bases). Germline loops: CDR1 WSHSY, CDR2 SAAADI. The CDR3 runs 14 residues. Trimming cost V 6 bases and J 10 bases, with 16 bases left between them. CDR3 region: CASRPYAGDSPLHF. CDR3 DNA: TGCGCCAGCAGGCCTTATGCAGGGGACTCACCCCTCCACTTT.

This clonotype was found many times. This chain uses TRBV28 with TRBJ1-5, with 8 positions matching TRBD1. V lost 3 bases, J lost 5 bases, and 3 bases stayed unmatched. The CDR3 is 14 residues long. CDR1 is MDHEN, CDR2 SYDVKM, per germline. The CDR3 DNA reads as TGTGCCAGCAGTTTCTACAGGGGGGATCAGCCCCAGCATTTT. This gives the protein CASSFYRGDQPQHF.

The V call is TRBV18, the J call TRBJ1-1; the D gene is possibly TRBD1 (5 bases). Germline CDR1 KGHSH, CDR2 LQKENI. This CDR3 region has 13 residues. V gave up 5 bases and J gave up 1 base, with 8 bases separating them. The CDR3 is CASSWGRNTEAFF. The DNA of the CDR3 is TGTGCCAGCTCATGGGGACGGAACACTGAAGCTTTCTTT.

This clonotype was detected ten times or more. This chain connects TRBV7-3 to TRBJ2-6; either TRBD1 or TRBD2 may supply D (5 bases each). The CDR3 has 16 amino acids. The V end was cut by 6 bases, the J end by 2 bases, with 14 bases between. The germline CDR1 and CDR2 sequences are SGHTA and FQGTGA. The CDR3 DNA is TGTGCCAGCAGTCGATCAAGGGGAGCTGGGGCCAACGTCCTGACTTTC. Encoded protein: CASSRSRGAGANVLTF.

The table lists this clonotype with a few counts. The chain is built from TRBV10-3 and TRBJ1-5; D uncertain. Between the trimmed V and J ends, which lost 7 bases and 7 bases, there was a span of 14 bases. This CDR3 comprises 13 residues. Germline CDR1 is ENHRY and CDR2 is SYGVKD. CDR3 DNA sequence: TGTGCCATCAAGAGTAGGGATGAACAGCCCCAGCATTTT. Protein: CAIKSRDEQPQHF.

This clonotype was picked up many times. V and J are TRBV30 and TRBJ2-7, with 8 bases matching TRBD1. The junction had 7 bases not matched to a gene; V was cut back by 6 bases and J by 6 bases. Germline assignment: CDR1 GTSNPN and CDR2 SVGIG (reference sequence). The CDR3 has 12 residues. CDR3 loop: CACRDRYLEQYF. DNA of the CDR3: TGTGCCTGCCGGGACAGGTATCTCGAGCAGTACTTC.

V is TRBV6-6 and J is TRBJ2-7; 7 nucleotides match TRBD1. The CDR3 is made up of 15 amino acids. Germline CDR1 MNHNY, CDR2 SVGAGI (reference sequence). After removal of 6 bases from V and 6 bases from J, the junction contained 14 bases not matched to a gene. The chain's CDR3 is CASSSNYRGWSEQYF. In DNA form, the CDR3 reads TGTGCCAGCAGCTCTAACTACAGGGGCTGGAGCGAGCAGTACTTC.

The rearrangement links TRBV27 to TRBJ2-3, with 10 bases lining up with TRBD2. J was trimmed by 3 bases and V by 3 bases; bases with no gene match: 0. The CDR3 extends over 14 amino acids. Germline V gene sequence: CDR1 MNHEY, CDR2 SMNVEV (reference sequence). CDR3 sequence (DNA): TGTGCCAGCAGTTTGACTAGCGGGACAGATACGCAGTATTTT. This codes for CASSLTSGTDTQYF.

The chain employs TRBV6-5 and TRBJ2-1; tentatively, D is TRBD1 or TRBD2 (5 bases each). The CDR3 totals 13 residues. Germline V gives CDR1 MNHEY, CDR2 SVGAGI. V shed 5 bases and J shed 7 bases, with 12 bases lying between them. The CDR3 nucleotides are TGTGCCAGCAGTCCTCCGAGGGGAAATGAGCAGTTCTTC. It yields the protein CASSPPRGNEQFF.

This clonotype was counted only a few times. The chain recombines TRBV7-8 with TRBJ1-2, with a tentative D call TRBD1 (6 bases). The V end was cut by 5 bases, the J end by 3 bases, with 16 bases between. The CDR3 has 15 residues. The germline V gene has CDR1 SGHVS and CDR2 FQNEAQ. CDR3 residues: CASSLGGGLYYGYTF. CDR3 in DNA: TGTGCCAGCAGCCTAGGCGGGGGCTTGTACTATGGCTACACCTTC.

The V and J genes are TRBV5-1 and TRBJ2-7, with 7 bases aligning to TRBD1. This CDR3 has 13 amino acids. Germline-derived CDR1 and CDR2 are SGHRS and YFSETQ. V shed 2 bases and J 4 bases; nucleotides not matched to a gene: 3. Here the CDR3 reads CASSLSGGYEQYF. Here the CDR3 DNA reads TGCGCCAGCAGCTTATCAGGGGGATACGAGCAGTACTTC.

The CDR3 DNA sequence: TGCAGTGCCGACGGGGGGGTAGAATACGAGCAGTACTTC. Its protein is CSADGGVEYEQYF. V usage is TRBV20-1 and J usage is TRBJ2-7; TRBD2 matches at 8 bases. Germline assignment: CDR1 DFQATT and CDR2 SNEGSKA (reference sequence). The CDR3 has 13 amino acids. Losses at the gene ends were 6 bases for V and 4 bases for J; bases not matched to a gene: 8.

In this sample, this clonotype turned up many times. The CDR3 nucleotides are TGTGCCAGCTCACCATGGGTCCCTAACAGTTCAAGTAAACTGTTTTTT. This codes for CASSPWVPNSSSKLFF. This rearrangement joins TRBV18 to TRBJ1-4; D gene unclear. V lost 2 bases to trimming and J lost 11 bases, with 21 bases between them. Per germline, CDR1 KGHSH and CDR2 LQKENI. The CDR3 runs to 16 residues.

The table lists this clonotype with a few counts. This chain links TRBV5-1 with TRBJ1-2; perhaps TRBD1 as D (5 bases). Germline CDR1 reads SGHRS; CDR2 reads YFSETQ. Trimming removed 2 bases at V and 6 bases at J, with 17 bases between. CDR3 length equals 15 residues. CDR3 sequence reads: CASSLRTSGSDGYTF. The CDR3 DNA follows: TGCGCCAGCAGCTTACGGACATCCGGGAGCGATGGCTACACCTTC.

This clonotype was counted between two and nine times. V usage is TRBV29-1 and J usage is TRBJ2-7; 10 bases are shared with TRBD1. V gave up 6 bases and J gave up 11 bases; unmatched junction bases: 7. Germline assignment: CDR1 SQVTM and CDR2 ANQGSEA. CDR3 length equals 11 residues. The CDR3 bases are TGCAGCGTGGGGACAGGGGATAGAGAGTACTTC. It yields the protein CSVGTGDREYF.

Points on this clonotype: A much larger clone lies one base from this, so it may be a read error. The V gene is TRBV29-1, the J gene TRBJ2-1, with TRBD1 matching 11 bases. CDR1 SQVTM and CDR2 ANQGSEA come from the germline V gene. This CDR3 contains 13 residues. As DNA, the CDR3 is TGCACCGCGGACAGGGGGCCGGCGAATGAGCAGTTCTTC. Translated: CTADRGPANEQFF.

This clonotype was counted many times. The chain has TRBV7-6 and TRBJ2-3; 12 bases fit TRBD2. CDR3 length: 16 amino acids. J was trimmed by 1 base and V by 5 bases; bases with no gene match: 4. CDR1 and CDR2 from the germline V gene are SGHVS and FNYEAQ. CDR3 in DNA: TGTGCCAGCAGCCCCTGGACTAGCGGGGGCACAGATACGCAGTATTTT. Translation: CASSPWTSGGTDTQYF.

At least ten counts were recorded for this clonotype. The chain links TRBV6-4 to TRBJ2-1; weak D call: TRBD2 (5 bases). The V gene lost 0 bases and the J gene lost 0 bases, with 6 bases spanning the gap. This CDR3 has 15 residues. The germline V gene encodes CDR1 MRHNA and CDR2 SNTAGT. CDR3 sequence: CASSDSGVSYNEQFF. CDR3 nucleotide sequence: TGTGCCAGCAGTGACTCCGGGGTCTCCTACAATGAGCAGTTCTTC.

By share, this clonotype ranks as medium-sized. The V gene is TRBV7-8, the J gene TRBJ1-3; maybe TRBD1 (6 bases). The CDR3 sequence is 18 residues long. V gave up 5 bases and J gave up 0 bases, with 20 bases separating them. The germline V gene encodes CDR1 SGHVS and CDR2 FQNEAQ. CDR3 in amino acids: CASSPGPRQESSGNTIYF. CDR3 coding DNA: TGTGCCAGCAGCCCCGGCCCACGACAGGAGAGCTCTGGAAACACCATATATTTT.

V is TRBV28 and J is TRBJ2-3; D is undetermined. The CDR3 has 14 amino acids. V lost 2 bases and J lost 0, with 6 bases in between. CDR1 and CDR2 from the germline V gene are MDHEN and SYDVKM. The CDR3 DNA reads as TGTGCCAGCAGTTTACCTGACAGCACAGATACGCAGTATTTT. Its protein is CASSLPDSTDTQYF. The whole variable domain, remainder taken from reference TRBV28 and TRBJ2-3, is DVKVTQSSRYLVKRTGEKVFLECVQDMDHENMFWYRQDPGLGLRLIYFSYDVKMKEKGDIPEGYSVSREKKERFSLILESASTNQTSMYLCASSLPDSTDTQYFGPGTRLTVL.

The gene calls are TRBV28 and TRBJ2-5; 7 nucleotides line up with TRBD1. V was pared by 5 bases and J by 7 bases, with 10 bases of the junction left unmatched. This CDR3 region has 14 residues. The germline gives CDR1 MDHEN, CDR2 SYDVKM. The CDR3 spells CASSNSDRVGTQYF. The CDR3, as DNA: TGTGCCAGCAGTAACTCAGACAGGGTGGGGACCCAGTACTTC.

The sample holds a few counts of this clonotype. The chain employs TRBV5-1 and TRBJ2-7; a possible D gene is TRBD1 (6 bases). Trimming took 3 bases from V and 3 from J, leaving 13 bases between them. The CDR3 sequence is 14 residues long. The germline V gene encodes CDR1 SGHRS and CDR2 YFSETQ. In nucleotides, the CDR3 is TGCGCCAGCAGCTGGTCGACAGGAGACTACGAGCAGTACTTC. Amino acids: CASSWSTGDYEQYF.